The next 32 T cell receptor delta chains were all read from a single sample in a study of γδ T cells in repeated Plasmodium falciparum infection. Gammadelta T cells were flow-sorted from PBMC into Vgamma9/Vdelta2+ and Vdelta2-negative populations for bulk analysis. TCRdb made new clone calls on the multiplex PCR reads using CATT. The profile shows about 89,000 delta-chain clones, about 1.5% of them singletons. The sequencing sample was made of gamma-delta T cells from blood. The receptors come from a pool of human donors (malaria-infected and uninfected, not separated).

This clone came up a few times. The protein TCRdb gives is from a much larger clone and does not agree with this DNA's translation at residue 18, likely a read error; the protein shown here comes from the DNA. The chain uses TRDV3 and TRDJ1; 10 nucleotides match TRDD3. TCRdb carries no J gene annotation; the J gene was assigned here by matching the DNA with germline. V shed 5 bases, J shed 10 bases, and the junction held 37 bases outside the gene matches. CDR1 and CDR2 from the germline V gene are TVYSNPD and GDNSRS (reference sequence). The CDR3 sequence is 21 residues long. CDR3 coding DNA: TGTGCCCGAACCTCGCCAAGCCTTCCTTATCTACTGTACTGGGGGATCAATAGACTCATCTTT. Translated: CARTSPSLPYLLYWGINRLIF. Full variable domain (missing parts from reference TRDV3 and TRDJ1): CDKVTQSSPDQTVASGSEVVLLCTYDTVYSNPDLFWYRIRPDYSFQFVFYGDNSRSEGADFTQGRFSVKHILTQKAFHLVISPVRTEDSATYYCARTSPSLPYLLYWGINRLIFGKGTRVTVEP.

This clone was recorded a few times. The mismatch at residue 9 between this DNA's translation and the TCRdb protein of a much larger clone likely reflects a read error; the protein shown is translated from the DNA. CDR3 sequence (DNA): TGTGCCTGTGACACCCTTCCTGCCCCCCGGGGACGAGGCGAGACGTACACCGATAAACTCATCTTT. This codes for CACDTLPAPRGRGETYTDKLIF. The V gene is TRDV2, the J gene TRDJ1; TRDD2 might be the D (6 bases). No J segment appears in TCRdb, so it was assigned here by matching the sequence to germline. This CDR3 has 22 residues. Trimming stripped 0 bases from V and 0 bases from J, with 31 bases between. In germline, CDR1 is GEAIGNYY, CDR2 EKD.

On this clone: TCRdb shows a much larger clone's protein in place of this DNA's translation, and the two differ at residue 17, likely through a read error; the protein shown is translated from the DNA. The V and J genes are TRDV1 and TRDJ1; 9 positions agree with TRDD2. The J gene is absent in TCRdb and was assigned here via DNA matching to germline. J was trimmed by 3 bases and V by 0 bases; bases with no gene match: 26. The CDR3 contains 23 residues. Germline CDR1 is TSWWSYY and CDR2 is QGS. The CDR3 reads CALGELPPSYKAPIRKASDKLIF. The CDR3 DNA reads TGTGCTCTTGGGGAACTCCCCCCTTCCTACAAGGCCCCGATCAGGAAGGCTTCCGATAAACTCATCTTT.

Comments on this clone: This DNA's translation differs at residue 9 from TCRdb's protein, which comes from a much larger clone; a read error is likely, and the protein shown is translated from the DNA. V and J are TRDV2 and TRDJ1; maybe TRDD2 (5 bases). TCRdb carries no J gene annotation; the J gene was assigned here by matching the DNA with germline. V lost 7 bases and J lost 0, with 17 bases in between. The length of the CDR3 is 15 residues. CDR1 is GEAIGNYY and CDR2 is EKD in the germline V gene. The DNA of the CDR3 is TGTGCCTGGGCCTACGGAGGGTCGCACACCGATAAACTCATCTTT. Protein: CAWAYGGSHTDKLIF.

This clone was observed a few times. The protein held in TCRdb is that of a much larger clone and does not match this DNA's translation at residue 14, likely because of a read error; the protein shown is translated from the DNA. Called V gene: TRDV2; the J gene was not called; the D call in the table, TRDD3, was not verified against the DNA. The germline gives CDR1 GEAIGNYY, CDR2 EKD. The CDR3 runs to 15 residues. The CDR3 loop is CACNSLGDPTDKLTF. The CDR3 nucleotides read TGTGCCTGCAATTCCCTGGGGGATCCCACCGATAAACTCACCTTT.

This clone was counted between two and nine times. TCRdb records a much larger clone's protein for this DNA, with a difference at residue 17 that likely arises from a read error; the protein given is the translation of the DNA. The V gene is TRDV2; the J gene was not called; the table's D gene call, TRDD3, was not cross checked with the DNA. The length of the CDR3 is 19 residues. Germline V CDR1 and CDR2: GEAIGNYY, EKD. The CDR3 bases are TGTGCCTGTGACACGGATAGAATACTGGGGGGGTGGAGTACCGATAAACCCATCTTT. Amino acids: CACDTDRILGGWSTDKPIF.

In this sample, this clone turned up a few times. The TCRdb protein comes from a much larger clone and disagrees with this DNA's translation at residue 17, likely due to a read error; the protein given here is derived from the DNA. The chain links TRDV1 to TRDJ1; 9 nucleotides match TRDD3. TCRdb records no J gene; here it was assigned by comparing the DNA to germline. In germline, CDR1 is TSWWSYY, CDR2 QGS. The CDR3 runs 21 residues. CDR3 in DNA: TGTGCTCTTGGGGAGAACTGCCGCCTAGCAGTGGGGGATAAGAGCACCGAAAAACTCATCTTT. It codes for CALGENCRLAVGDKSTEKLIF.

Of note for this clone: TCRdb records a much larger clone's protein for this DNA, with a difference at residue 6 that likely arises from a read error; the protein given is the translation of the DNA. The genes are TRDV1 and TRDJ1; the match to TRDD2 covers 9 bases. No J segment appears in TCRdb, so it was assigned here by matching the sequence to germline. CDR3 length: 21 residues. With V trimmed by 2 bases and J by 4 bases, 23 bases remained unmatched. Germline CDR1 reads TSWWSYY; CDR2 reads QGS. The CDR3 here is CALGERSFLPGGPPLGDKLIF. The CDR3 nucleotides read TGTGCTCTTGGGGAAAGATCCTTCCTACCTGGGGGTCCCCCTTTAGGCGATAAACTCATCTTT.

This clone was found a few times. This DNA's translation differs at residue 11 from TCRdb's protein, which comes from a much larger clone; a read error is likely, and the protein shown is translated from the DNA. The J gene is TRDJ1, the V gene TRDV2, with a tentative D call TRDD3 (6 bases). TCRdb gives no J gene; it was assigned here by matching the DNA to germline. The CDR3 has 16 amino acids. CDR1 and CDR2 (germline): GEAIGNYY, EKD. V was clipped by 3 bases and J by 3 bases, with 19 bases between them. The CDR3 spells CACDPLGFKYADKLIF. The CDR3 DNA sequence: TGTGCCTGTGACCCCCTGGGGTTTAAGTACGCCGATAAACTCATCTTT.

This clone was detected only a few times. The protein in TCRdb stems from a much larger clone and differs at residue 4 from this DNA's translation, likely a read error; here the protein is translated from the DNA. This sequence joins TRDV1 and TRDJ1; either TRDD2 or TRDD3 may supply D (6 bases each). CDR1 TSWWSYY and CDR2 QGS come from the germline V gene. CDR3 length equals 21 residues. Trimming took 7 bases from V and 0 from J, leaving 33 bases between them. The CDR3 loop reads CALEGHRGPTPWGEYTDKLIF. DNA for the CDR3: TGTGCTCTTGAGGGGCACAGAGGTCCTACGCCCTGGGGAGAGTACACCGATAAACTCATCTTT.

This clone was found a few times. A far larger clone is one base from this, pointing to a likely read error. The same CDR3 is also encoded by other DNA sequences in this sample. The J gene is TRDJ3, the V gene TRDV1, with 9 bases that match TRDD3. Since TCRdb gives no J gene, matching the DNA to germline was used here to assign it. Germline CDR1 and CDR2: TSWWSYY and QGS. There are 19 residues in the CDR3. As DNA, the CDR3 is TGTGCCCTTGGGGAAACTGGGGGACTTTACTCCTGGGACACCCGACAGATGTTTTTC. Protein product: CALGETGGLYSWDTRQMFF.

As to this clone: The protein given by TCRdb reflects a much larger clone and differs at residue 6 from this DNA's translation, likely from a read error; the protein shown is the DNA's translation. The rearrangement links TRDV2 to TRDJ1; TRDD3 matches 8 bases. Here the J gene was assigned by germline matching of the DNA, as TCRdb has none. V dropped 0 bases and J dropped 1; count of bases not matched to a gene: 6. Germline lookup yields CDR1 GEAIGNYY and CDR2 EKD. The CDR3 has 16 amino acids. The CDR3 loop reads CACDTPWGNSTDKLIF. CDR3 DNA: TGTGCCTGTGACACCCCCTGGGGGAACTCCACCGATAAACTCATCTTT.

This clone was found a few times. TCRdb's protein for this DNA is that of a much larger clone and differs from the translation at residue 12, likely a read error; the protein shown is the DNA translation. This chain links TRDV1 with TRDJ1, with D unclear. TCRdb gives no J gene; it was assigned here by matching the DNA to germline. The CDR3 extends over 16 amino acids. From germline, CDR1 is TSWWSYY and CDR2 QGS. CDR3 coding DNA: TGTGCTCTTGGGGAACGGGGCCGTTTCAACACCGGTAAACTCATCTTT. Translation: CALGERGRFNTGKLIF.

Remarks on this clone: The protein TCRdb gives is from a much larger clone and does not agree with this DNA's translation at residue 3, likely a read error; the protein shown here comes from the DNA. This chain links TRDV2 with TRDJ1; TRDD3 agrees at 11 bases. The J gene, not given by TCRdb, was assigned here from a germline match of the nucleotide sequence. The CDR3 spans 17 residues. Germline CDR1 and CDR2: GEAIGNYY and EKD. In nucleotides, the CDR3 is TGTGCCCGTGACACGTGGGGCCGTACTGGGGGATATTTGGGACTCATCTTT. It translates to CARDTWGRTGGYLGLIF.

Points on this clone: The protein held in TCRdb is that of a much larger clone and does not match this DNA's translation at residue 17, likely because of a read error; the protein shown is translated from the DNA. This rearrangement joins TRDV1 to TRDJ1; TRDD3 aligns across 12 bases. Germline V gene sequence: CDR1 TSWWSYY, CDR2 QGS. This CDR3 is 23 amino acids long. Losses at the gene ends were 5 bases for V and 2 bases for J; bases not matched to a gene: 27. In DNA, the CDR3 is TGTGCTCTTGGGAGAAGGGTAGTTACCCGAAAACTGGGGGATACTCCCAGGACCGATAAACTCATCTTT. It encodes CALGRRVVTRKLGDTPRTDKLIF.

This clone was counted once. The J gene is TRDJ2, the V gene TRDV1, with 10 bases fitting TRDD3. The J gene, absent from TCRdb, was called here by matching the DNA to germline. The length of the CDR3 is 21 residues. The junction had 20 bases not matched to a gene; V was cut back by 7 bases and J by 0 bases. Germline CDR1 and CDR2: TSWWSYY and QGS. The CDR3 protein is CALVPKLGGIRPPALTAQLFF. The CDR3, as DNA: TGTGCTCTTGTTCCCAAACTGGGGGGGATACGCCCCCCCGCTTTGACAGCACAACTCTTCTTT.

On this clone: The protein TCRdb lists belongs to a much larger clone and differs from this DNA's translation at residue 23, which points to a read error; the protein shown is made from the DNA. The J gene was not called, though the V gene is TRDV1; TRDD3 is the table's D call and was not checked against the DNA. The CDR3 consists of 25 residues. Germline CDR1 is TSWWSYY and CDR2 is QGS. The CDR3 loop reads CALGELLTALPGVLEVTLYTDKHIF. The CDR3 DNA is TGTGCTCTTGGGGAACTGTTGACAGCCCTACCCGGTGTACTGGAGGTCACACTGTACACCGATAAACACATCTTT.

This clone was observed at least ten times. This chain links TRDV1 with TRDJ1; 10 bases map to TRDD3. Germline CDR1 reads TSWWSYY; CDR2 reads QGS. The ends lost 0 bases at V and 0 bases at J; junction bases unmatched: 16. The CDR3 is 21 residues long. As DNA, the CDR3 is TGTGCTCTTGGGGAACTAGTACTTGTACTGGGGGATCAAGTGTACACCGATAAACTCATCTTT. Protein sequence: CALGELVLVLGDQVYTDKLIF.

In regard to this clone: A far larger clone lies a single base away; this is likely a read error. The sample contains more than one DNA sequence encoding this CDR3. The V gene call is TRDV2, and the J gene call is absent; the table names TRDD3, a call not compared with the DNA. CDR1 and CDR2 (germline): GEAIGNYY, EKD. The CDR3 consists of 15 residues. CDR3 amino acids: CACDNWGIETDKLIF. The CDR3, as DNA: TGTGCCTGTGATAATTGGGGGATAGAGACCGATAAGCTCATCTTT.

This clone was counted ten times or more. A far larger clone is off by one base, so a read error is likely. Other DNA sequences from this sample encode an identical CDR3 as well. The CDR3 reads CALGEPLHLPSSTGVHTDKLIF. CDR3 bases: TGTGCTCTTGGGGAGCCTCTTCACCTTCCTTCTAGTACTGGGGTGCACACCGATAAACTCATCTTT. This chain joins TRDV1 and TRDJ1; either TRDD2 or TRDD3 may fit D (7 bases each). The V and J ends lost 3 bases and 0 bases respectively, with 32 bases between them. CDR3 length: 22 amino acids. Germline values: CDR1 TSWWSYY, CDR2 QGS.

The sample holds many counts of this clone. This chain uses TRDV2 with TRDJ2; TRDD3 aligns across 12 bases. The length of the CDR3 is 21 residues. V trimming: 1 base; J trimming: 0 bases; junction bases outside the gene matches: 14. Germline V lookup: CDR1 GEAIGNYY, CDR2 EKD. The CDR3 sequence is CACDTSPLGDTLGPLTAQLFF. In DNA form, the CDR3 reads TGTGCCTGTGACACTTCCCCACTGGGGGATACATTAGGTCCTTTGACAGCACAACTCTTCTTT.

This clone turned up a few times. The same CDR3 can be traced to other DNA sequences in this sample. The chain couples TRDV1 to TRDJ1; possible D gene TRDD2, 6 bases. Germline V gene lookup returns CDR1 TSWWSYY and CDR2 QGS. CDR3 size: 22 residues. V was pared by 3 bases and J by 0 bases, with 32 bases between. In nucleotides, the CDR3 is TGTGCTCTTGGGGAGCCTTCGGTCCTACGAGTGGTGGGCCTAGGGTACACCGATAAACTCATCTTT. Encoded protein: CALGEPSVLRVVGLGYTDKLIF.

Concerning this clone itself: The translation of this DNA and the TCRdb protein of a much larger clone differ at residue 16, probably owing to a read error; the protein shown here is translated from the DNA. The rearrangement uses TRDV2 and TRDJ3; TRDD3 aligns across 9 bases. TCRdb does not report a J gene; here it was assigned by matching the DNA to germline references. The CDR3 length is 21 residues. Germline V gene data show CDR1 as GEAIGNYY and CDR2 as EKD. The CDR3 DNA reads TGTGCCTGTGACCGCGTACGCTCAACTGGGGGACAACCCTGGGACATCCGACAGATGTTTTTC. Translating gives CACDRVRSTGGQPWDIRQMFF.

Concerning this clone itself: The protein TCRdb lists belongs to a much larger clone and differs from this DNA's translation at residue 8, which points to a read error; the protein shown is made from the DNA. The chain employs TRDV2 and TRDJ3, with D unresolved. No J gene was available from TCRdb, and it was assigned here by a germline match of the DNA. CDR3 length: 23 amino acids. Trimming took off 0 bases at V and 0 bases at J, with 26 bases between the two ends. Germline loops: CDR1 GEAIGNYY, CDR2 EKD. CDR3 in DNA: TGTGCCTGTGACACCGCGTTCGCTACGGGGCCCATCTCCCGCTCCTGGGACACCCGACAGATGTTTTTC. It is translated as CACDTAFATGPISRSWDTRQMFF.

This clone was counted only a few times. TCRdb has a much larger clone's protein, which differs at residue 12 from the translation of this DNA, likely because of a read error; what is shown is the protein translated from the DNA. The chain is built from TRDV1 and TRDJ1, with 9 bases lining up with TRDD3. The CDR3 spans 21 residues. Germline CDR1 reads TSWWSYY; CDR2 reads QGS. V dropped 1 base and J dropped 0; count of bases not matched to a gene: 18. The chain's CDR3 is CALGEQSGYWGTSSDTDKLIF. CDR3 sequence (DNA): TGTGCTCTTGGGGAACAATCCGGGTACTGGGGGACCTCCTCTGACACCGATAAACTCATCTTT.

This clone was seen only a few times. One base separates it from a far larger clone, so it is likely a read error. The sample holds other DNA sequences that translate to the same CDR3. The chain's CDR3 is CALGERTLPPYFTDKLIF. The CDR3 DNA reads as TGTGCCCTTGGGGAACGAACACTTCCGCCGTACTTCACCGATAAACTCATCTTT. The rearrangement links TRDV1 to TRDJ1; D is tentatively TRDD2 or TRDD3 (5 bases each). TCRdb supplies no J gene; here it was assigned by aligning the nucleotide sequence to germline. The CDR3 runs to 18 residues. The V gene's germline CDR1 is TSWWSYY and CDR2 QGS.

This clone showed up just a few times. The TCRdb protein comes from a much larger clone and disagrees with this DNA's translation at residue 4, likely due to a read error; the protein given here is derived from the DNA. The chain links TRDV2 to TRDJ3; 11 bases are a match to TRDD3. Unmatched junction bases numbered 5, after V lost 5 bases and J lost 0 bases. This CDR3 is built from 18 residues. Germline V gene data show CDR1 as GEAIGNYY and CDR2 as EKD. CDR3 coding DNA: TGTGCCTGTGGCATACTGGGGGATAGCTCCTGGGACACCCGACAGATGTTTTTC. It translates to CACGILGDSSWDTRQMFF.

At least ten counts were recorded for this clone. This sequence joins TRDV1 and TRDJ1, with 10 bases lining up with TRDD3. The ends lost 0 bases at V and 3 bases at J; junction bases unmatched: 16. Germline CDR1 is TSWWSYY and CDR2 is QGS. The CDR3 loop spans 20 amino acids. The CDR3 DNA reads TGTGCTCTTGGGGAACTAATTTGGGCTTCCTACGGGGGATACGCCGATAAACTCATCTTT. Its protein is CALGELIWASYGGYADKLIF.

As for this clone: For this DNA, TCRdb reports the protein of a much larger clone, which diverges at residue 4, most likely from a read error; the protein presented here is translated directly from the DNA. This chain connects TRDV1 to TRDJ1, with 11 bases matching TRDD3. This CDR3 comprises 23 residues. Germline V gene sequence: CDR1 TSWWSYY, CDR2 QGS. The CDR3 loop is CALWEPTFPRRSGGYQYTDKLIF. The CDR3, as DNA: TGTGCTCTTTGGGAACCCACCTTCCCCCGGCGATCTGGGGGATACCAGTACACCGATAAACTCATCTTT.

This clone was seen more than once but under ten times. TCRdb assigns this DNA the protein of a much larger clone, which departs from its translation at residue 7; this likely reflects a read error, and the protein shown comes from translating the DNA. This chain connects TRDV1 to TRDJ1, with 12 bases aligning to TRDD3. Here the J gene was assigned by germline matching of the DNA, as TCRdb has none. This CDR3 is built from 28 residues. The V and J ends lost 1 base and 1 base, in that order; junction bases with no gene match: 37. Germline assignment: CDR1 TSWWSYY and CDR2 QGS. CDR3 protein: CALGEPPTTTSVNHTGGYPLWGTDKLIF. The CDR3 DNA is TGTGCTCTTGGGGAACCCCCGACTACTACTTCCGTCAATCATACTGGGGGATACCCTCTTTGGGGCACCGATAAACTCATCTTT.

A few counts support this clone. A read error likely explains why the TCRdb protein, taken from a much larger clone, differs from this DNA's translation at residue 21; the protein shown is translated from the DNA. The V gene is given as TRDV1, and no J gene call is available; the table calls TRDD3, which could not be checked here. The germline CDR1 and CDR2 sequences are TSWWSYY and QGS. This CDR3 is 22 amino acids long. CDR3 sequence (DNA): TGTGCTCTTGGGGTCTCCTACATTCTCGTACTGGGGGATACTATGTACACCGATAAACTCACCTTT. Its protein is CALGVSYILVLGDTMYTDKLTF.

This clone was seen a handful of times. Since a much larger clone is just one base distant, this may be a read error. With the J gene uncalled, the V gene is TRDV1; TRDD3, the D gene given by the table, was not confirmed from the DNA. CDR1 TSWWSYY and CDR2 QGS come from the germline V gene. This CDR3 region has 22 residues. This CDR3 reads CALGELCLPTFVGGWFTDKLIF. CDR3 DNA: TGTGCTCTTGGGGAACTATGCCTTCCTACCTTCGTTGGGGGATGGTTCACCGATAAGCTCATCTTT.